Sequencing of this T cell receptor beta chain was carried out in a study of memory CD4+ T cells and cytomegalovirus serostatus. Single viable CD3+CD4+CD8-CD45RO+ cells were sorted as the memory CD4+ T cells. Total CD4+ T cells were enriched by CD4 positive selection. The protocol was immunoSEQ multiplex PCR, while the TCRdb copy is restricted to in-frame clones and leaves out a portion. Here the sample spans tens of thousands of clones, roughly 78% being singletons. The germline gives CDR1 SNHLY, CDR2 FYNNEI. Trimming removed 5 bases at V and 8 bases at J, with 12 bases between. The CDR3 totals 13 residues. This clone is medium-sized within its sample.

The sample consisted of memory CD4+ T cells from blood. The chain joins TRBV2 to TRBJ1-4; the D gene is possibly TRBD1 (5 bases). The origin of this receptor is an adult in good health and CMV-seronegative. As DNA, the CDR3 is TGTGCCAGCAGTTCAGGGACTGCCGAAAAACTGTTTTTT. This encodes CASSSGTAEKLFF.